A selection of T cell receptor beta chains follows, all from one sample in a study of post-analysis software for immune sequencing data. TCRdb independently ran MiXCR on the PCR reads; one entry per CDR3 protein. The sample shows 180,000 or so distinct CDR3 sequences, around 30% of them seen only once. Source material: blood. The receptors originated from a girl aged 2-17 years with multiple sclerosis. The CDR3 runs from the conserved cysteine through the conserved F or W. D genes are given only for firm matches. Size is stated for part of the rows, as once, few or many counts, or as a class when the clone is expanded.

V: TRBV4-1; J: TRBJ2-5; size: many; D: TRBD1; DNA: TGCGCCAGCAGCCAAGTGGGGACAGACCAAGAGACCCAGTACTTC; CDR3: CASSQVGTDQETQYF
V: TRBV12-3/TRBV12-4; J: TRBJ2-3; size: few; D: TRBD2; DNA: TGTGCCAGCAGTCCTCTAGCGGGGAATGCAGATACGCAGTATTTT; CDR3: CASSPLAGNADTQYF
V: TRBV4-2; J: TRBJ1-1; size: once; D: -; DNA: TGTGCCAGCAGCCTTGTCGGGAATCGGGGGTTCACTGAAGCTTTCTTT; CDR3: CASSLVGNRGFTEAFF
V: TRBV20-1; J: TRBJ1-6; size: few; D: -; DNA: TGCAGTGCTGGGGAAACAGGCTCCTATAATTCACCCCTCCACTTT; CDR3: CSAGETGSYNSPLHF
V: TRBV28; J: TRBJ2-1; size: -; D: -; DNA: TGTGCCAGCAGCAGTTCGACCGGTCCCATTCAGTTCTTC; CDR3: CASSSSTGPIQFF
V: TRBV5-1; J: TRBJ2-1; size: many; D: -; DNA: TGCGCCAGCAGCTTGACGGGGACAAGCCCCAATGAGCAGTTCTTC; CDR3: CASSLTGTSPNEQFF
V: TRBV11-2; J: TRBJ2-4; size: many; D: TRBD2; DNA: TGTGCCAGCAGCCACCAGACTAGCGGGGGTGCCAAAAACATTCAGTACTTC; CDR3: CASSHQTSGGAKNIQYF
V: TRBV6-9; J: TRBJ2-6; size: -; D: TRBD1; DNA: TGTGCCAGCAGTATGACACGGACAGGTCCCTCTGGGGCCAACGTCCGGACTTTC; CDR3: CASSMTRTGPSGANVRTF
V: TRBV6-6; J: TRBJ1-3; size: -; D: -; DNA: TGTGCCAGCACTGGGGCAGGGTCCCTAGCTGGAAACACCATATATTTT; CDR3: CASTGAGSLAGNTIYF
V: TRBV3-1; J: TRBJ2-1; size: -; D: -; DNA: TGTGCCAGCAGCCAAGCGTGGGACCATGAGCAGTTCTTC; CDR3: CASSQAWDHEQFF
V: TRBV7-3; J: TRBJ1-2; size: -; D: -; DNA: TGTGCCAGCAGCGCCAGGCCCCGACTTGACTACACCTTC; CDR3: CASSARPRLDYTF
V: TRBV7-2; J: TRBJ2-7; size: -; D: -; DNA: TGTGCCAGCAGTCCTAGGGGTGGTAGGTACTACGAGCAGTACTTC; CDR3: CASSPRGGRYYEQYF
V: TRBV29-1; J: TRBJ1-2; size: many; D: -; DNA: TGCAGCGTTGCGACAAAAGAGAGGAGCTACACCTTC; CDR3: CSVATKERSYTF
V: TRBV15; J: TRBJ2-7; size: many; D: -; DNA: TGTGCCACCAGCAGAGCCCCGGGATTCGGGGTATCTTCCTACGAGCAGTACTTC; CDR3: CATSRAPGFGVSSYEQYF
V: TRBV27; J: TRBJ2-3; size: many; D: -; DNA: TGTGCCAGCCGGACGGAGGGTTGGGGATCTAGCACAGATACGCAGTATTTT; CDR3: CASRTEGWGSSTDTQYF
V: TRBV5-1; J: TRBJ2-2; size: few; D: TRBD1; DNA: TGCGCCAGCAGCGACCCGGGACAGACTCCCGGGGAGCTGTTTTTT; CDR3: CASSDPGQTPGELFF
V: TRBV9; J: TRBJ2-2; size: few; D: -; DNA: TGTGCCAGCAGCGTAGGCTTAGGGACCACCGGGGAGCTGTTTTTT; CDR3: CASSVGLGTTGELFF
V: TRBV20-1; J: TRBJ2-7; size: once; D: -; DNA: TGCAGTGCTAGTCGGGACGGGCCCTACGAGCAGTACTTC; CDR3: CSASRDGPYEQYF
V: TRBV20-1; J: TRBJ2-1; size: few; D: TRBD2; DNA: TGCAGTGCTAGACGGGCGGGAGCCTCCTACAATGAGCAGTTCTTC; CDR3: CSARRAGASYNEQFF
V: TRBV7-9; J: TRBJ2-5; size: few; D: TRBD1; DNA: TGTGCCAGCAGCTTCCAGGGGGACCAAGAGACCCAGTACTTC; CDR3: CASSFQGDQETQYF
V: TRBV10-2; J: TRBJ1-5; size: many; D: -; DNA: TGCGCCAGCAGAACCGGTAATCAGCCCCAGCATTTT; CDR3: CASRTGNQPQHF
V: TRBV12-3/TRBV12-4; J: TRBJ2-4; size: -; D: TRBD1; DNA: TGTGCCAGCAATTTTAGACAGGGGAGTACCAAAAACATTCAGTACTTC; CDR3: CASNFRQGSTKNIQYF
V: TRBV20-1; J: TRBJ1-4; size: many; D: TRBD1; DNA: TGCAGCGCCGACCCCGGGACAGGAAATACTAATGAAAAACTGTTTTTT; CDR3: CSADPGTGNTNEKLFF
V: TRBV5-1; J: TRBJ1-1; size: -; D: TRBD1; DNA: TGCGCCAGCAACTTGGGAACAGGGGGGAACACTGAAGCTTTCTTT; CDR3: CASNLGTGGNTEAFF
V: TRBV4-1; J: TRBJ1-5; size: -; D: TRBD1; DNA: TGCGCCAGCAGCCAAATCGACAGGGGAAATCAGCCCCAGCATTTT; CDR3: CASSQIDRGNQPQHF
V: TRBV20-1; J: TRBJ1-1; size: -; D: TRBD1; DNA: TGCAGTGCGGGGAGGGACAGGGGCACTGAAGCTTTCTTT; CDR3: CSAGRDRGTEAFF
V: TRBV2; J: TRBJ1-6; size: -; D: -; DNA: TGTGCCAGTACTTGGCAGGGAGGATCACCCCTCCACTTT; CDR3: CASTWQGGSPLHF
V: TRBV5-1; J: TRBJ2-5; size: few; D: TRBD1; DNA: TGCGCCAGCAGCTTGGACAGGGGGGTTGAGTACTTC; CDR3: CASSLDRGVEYF
V: TRBV7-2; J: TRBJ2-4; size: -; D: -; DNA: TGTGCCAGCAGCTTATTAGGCCACAAGAACATTCAGTACTTC; CDR3: CASSLLGHKNIQYF
V: TRBV20-1; J: TRBJ1-1; size: -; D: TRBD1; DNA: TGCAGTGCCAAGGACAGGGTAGACACTGAAGCTTTCTTT; CDR3: CSAKDRVDTEAFF
V: TRBV27; J: TRBJ1-2; size: -; D: TRBD1; DNA: TGTGCCAGCAGGGGACAGGGACGCTATGGCTACACCTTC; CDR3: CASRGQGRYGYTF
V: TRBV4-2; J: TRBJ1-6; size: many; D: TRBD1; DNA: TGTGCCGGGGGACAGCAAGATAATTCACCCCTCCACTTT; CDR3: CAGGQQDNSPLHF
V: TRBV12-3/TRBV12-4; J: TRBJ1-4; size: -; D: -; DNA: TGTGCCAGCAGTTTAGGAACAACTCCAACTAATGAAAAACTGTTTTTT; CDR3: CASSLGTTPTNEKLFF
V: TRBV20-1; J: TRBJ2-1; size: many; D: TRBD2; DNA: TGCAGTGGCAGCCCCAGACTAGCGGCTTACAATGAGCAGTTCTTC; CDR3: CSGSPRLAAYNEQFF
V: TRBV18; J: TRBJ1-1; size: -; D: -; DNA: TGTGCCAGCTCACCACCGGGGGCGCGGACTGAAGCTTTCTTT; CDR3: CASSPPGARTEAFF
V: TRBV28; J: TRBJ2-4; size: few; D: -; DNA: TGTGCCAGCACCCCAGACGTTACCAAAAACATTCAGTACTTC; CDR3: CASTPDVTKNIQYF
V: TRBV6-1; J: TRBJ2-7; size: many; D: -; DNA: TGTGCCAGCAGCCGAACGATTGGGGCCTCCTACGAGCAGTACTTC; CDR3: CASSRTIGASYEQYF
V: TRBV14; J: TRBJ2-1; size: -; D: -; DNA: TGTGCCAGCAGTCCCACTAGGCATGAGCAGTTCTTC; CDR3: CASSPTRHEQFF
V: TRBV4-1; J: TRBJ2-3; size: many; D: -; DNA: TGCGCCAGCAGCCAAAGTTTGGAGACCCTCACAGATACGCAGTATTTT; CDR3: CASSQSLETLTDTQYF
V: TRBV11-2; J: TRBJ2-5; size: few; D: -; DNA: TGTGCCAGCAGCTTAGGCCGGGAGGACAGGGAGGCAACCCAAGAGACCCAGTACTTC; CDR3: CASSLGREDREATQETQYF
V: TRBV10-3; J: TRBJ2-3; size: many; D: TRBD2; DNA: TGTGCCATCAGCCTGGGGACTAGCGGCACAGATACGCAGTATTTT; CDR3: CAISLGTSGTDTQYF
V: TRBV4-1; J: TRBJ1-1; size: few; D: -; DNA: TGCGCCAGCAGCCAAGAGGCAAAGACCTTGAACACTGAAGCTTTCTTT; CDR3: CASSQEAKTLNTEAFF
V: TRBV20-1; J: TRBJ2-3; size: -; D: -; DNA: TGCAGTGCACCAGGGGATACGCAGTATTTT; CDR3: CSAPGDTQYF
V: TRBV9; J: TRBJ1-2; size: many; D: TRBD1; DNA: TGTGCCAGCAGCCGCAAGGGACAGGGGGCGTATGGCTACACCTTC; CDR3: CASSRKGQGAYGYTF
V: TRBV28; J: TRBJ2-3; size: -; D: TRBD2; DNA: TGTGCCAGCAGCCGCGGACTAGCGCTCACAGATACGCAGTATTTT; CDR3: CASSRGLALTDTQYF
V: TRBV12-3/TRBV12-4; J: TRBJ2-7; size: -; D: TRBD1; DNA: TGTGCCAGCAGATGGACAGGGGACTACGAGCAGTACTTC; CDR3: CASRWTGDYEQYF
V: TRBV12-3/TRBV12-4; J: TRBJ2-3; size: many; D: -; DNA: TGTGCCAGCAGTCCCCAGAGCGGGCAAAGCACAGATACGCAGTATTTT; CDR3: CASSPQSGQSTDTQYF
V: TRBV11-2; J: TRBJ1-6; size: few; D: -; DNA: TGTGCCAGCAGCCGTGACGGACCGAATTCACCCCTCCACTTT; CDR3: CASSRDGPNSPLHF
V: TRBV6-1; J: TRBJ2-3; size: many; D: -; DNA: TGTGCCAGCATCCTATGGGGGGGAAACCGGGACAGTCTCACAGATACGCAGTATTTT; CDR3: CASILWGGNRDSLTDTQYF
V: TRBV28; J: TRBJ2-1; size: many; D: TRBD2; DNA: TGTGCCAGCAGTACCTATACTAGCGGGTCCTACAATGAGCAGTTCTTC; CDR3: CASSTYTSGSYNEQFF